These T cell receptor beta chains were read from a single sample in a study of blood T cell repertoires in COVID-19. Produced via immunoSEQ multiplex PCR; TCRdb's table is partial and in-frame only. Found here are 150,000 to 200,000 clones, roughly 80% of them singletons; the top ten hold 15% to 20%. Sample: peripheral blood. These receptors all come from a man between 60 and 75 years old with active or convalescent COVID-19. CDR3s include the opening cysteine and the closing phenylalanine or tryptophan. Fields, in order: CDR3 protein, V gene, J gene.

CDR3aa: CASSQSWASTDTQYF; v_gene: TRBV3-1/TRBV3-2; j_gene: TRBJ2-3
CDR3aa: CASSSGTAGNEKLFF; v_gene: TRBV19; j_gene: TRBJ1-4
CDR3aa: CASSERLGASYEQYF; v_gene: TRBV21-1; j_gene: TRBJ2-7
CDR3aa: CATSDLNRAIHFVYEQYF; v_gene: TRBV24-1; j_gene: TRBJ2-7
CDR3aa: CSVEDRGSYEQYF; v_gene: TRBV29-1; j_gene: TRBJ2-7
CDR3aa: CASSHQRGGTGANVLTF; v_gene: TRBV16; j_gene: TRBJ2-6
CDR3aa: CASSLREGAGEKLFF; v_gene: TRBV5-4; j_gene: TRBJ1-4
CDR3aa: CASSLDGTGDGNTIYF; v_gene: TRBV11-3; j_gene: TRBJ1-3
CDR3aa: CASSLPGQLYEQYF; v_gene: TRBV28; j_gene: TRBJ2-7
CDR3aa: CASSQGGGQPQHF; v_gene: TRBV3-1/TRBV3-2; j_gene: TRBJ1-5
CDR3aa: CASSLNRGRYEQYF; v_gene: TRBV7-8; j_gene: TRBJ2-7
CDR3aa: CATSDYRGARETQYF; v_gene: TRBV24-1; j_gene: TRBJ2-5
CDR3aa: CASSPQTDTQYF; v_gene: TRBV27; j_gene: TRBJ2-3
CDR3aa: CASSMGTSGSPLITQFF; v_gene: TRBV19; j_gene: TRBJ2-1
CDR3aa: CASSLIRGEQFF; v_gene: TRBV7-2; j_gene: TRBJ2-1
CDR3aa: CASSKDGVAEAFF; v_gene: TRBV6-4; j_gene: TRBJ1-1
CDR3aa: CASSQDAGDGYTF; v_gene: TRBV4-2; j_gene: TRBJ1-2
CDR3aa: CASSEEGQDFYEQYF; v_gene: TRBV6-1; j_gene: TRBJ2-7
CDR3aa: CASSLAGQRYGYTF; v_gene: TRBV5-6; j_gene: TRBJ1-2
CDR3aa: CASSPRETQYF; v_gene: TRBV12-3/TRBV12-4; j_gene: TRBJ2-5
CDR3aa: CASSPDRPGSMNTEAFF; v_gene: TRBV5-1; j_gene: TRBJ1-1
CDR3aa: CASSVNRGAGETQYF; v_gene: TRBV2; j_gene: TRBJ2-5
CDR3aa: CASSHRDSSNQPQHF; v_gene: TRBV4-1; j_gene: TRBJ1-5
CDR3aa: CASSQDLQGNGEQYF; v_gene: TRBV4-2; j_gene: TRBJ2-7
CDR3aa: CAWSAGHGNQPQHF; v_gene: TRBV30; j_gene: TRBJ1-5
CDR3aa: CASSSQGVAFYGYTF; v_gene: TRBV5-5; j_gene: TRBJ1-2
CDR3aa: CASSLGDPGQGQFLFF; v_gene: TRBV5-1; j_gene: TRBJ1-4
CDR3aa: CASSIVGLSGANVLTF; v_gene: TRBV19; j_gene: TRBJ2-6
CDR3aa: CASSPDILNTGELFF; v_gene: TRBV5-5; j_gene: TRBJ2-2
CDR3aa: CAISESSPRQGHGYTF; v_gene: TRBV10-3; j_gene: TRBJ1-2
CDR3aa: CASSPGQGQGLKQYF; v_gene: TRBV5-1; j_gene: TRBJ2-7
CDR3aa: CASTRDSYEQYF; v_gene: TRBV28; j_gene: TRBJ2-7
CDR3aa: CASSGTSGTLQETQYF; v_gene: TRBV2; j_gene: TRBJ2-5
CDR3aa: CASSLETGLGSPLHF; v_gene: TRBV11-2; j_gene: TRBJ1-6
CDR3aa: CASSLPGQGGSEKLFF; v_gene: TRBV7-2; j_gene: TRBJ1-4
CDR3aa: CASSQASQGVNTDTQYF; v_gene: TRBV4-3; j_gene: TRBJ2-3
CDR3aa: CASSGSSTDTQYF; v_gene: TRBV12-3/TRBV12-4; j_gene: TRBJ2-3
CDR3aa: CAWSVDLRHTDTQYF; v_gene: TRBV30; j_gene: TRBJ2-3
CDR3aa: CASTPRGGSTDTQYF; v_gene: TRBV7-3; j_gene: TRBJ2-3
CDR3aa: CASSGLGGTQYF; v_gene: TRBV27; j_gene: TRBJ2-5
CDR3aa: CASSEARASGRNEQFF; v_gene: TRBV6-1; j_gene: TRBJ2-1
CDR3aa: CASSRGTGYSYEQYF; v_gene: TRBV4-2; j_gene: TRBJ2-7